Below, 5 T cell receptor beta chains from the same sample are listed, as sequenced in a study of vaccination effects on CD4 cells after COVID-19. These receptors have no identified antigens. The method was immunoSEQ multiplex PCR; TCRdb's version includes in-frame clones alone and lacks a portion of them. Here the sample spans 45,000 to 70,000 clones, 65% to 80% being singletons. After expansion with viral peptide pools in the ViraFEST assay, antigen-specific CD4+ T cells were sequenced. Investigators separated out CD4+ T cells once around eleven days of culture had passed. PCR-confirmed SARS-CoV-2 infection occurred in the person between March and December 2020. The sample was CD4+ T cells from PBMCs cultured with HIV peptides, taken before COVID-19 vaccination. Documented subset: HIV-1 Nef peptide pool negative control/reference culture. These receptors were taken from a human donor who had a prior SARS-CoV-2 infection.

The chain joins TRBV5-1 to TRBJ1-2, with a weak D call TRBD1 (6 bases). Germline CDR1 and CDR2: SGHRS and YFSETQ. The V gene lost 2 bases and the J gene lost 2 bases, with 16 bases spanning the gap. This CDR3 has 16 residues. Here the CDR3 reads CASSFPGADTNYGYTF. In DNA form, the CDR3 reads TGCGCCAGCAGCTTTCCGGGGGCTGATACGAACTATGGCTACACCTTC.

This clone occurred a few times. At one boundary the junction diverges from the germline segment, which might be a read error. This chain joins TRBV7-9 and TRBJ1-4, with D uncertain. Germline lookup yields CDR1 SEHNR and CDR2 FQNEAQ (reference sequence). The CDR3 totals 13 residues. This CDR3 reads CASRLDHQEKLFF. The CDR3 DNA reads as TGTGCCAGCAGGTTAGACCACCAAGAAAAACTGTTTTTT.

The chain couples TRBV6-5 to TRBJ1-1; D remains ambiguous. The CDR3 is 15 residues long. Germline V CDR1 and CDR2: MNHEY, SVGAGI. V lost 5 bases and J 4 bases, leaving 17 bases between the germline ends. The CDR3 loop is CASSISRARITEAFF. Written as DNA, the CDR3 is TGTGCCAGCAGTATCTCGAGGGCGCGTATCACTGAAGCTTTCTTT.

This clone has a handful of counts. The gene calls are TRBV5-1 and TRBJ2-7; TRBD2 matches 9 bases. Germline trimming cut 3 bases from V and 5 bases from J; bases unmatched to any gene: 9. Germline lookup yields CDR1 SGHRS and CDR2 YFSETQ. The CDR3 is 15 residues long. The CDR3 DNA reads as TGCGCCAGCAGCTCTGGACTAGCGCCAGCCAACGAGCAGTACTTC. As protein: CASSSGLAPANEQYF.

The V gene is TRBV15, the J gene TRBJ1-1; 7 nucleotides align to TRBD1. Per germline, CDR1 LNHNV and CDR2 YYDKDF (reference sequence). Unmatched junction bases numbered 11, after V lost 3 bases and J lost 4 bases. The CDR3 extends over 16 amino acids. In DNA, the CDR3 is TGTGCCACCAGCAGCCGCACAGGGGTTCTGATCACTGAAGCTTTCTTT. Its protein is CATSSRTGVLITEAFF.